The source of this T cell receptor beta chain is a study of control samples from healthy donors and cancer patients. V shed 5 bases, J shed 4 bases, and the junction held 8 bases outside the gene matches. Germline loops: CDR1 SGHTA, CDR2 FQGNSA. This CDR3 region has 15 residues. TCRdb keeps only in-frame clones here, not all; method: immunoSEQ multiplex PCR. The table includes 100,000 to 150,000 clones, roughly 88% detected once. This receptor was taken from a man in his forties or fifties in good health. V gene TRBV7-2 combines with J gene TRBJ1-5; 7 bases map to TRBD1. What was sequenced was blood. The CDR3 here is CASSKWDSNNQPQHF. In DNA form, the CDR3 reads TGTGCCAGCAGCAAATGGGACAGCAATAATCAGCCCCAGCATTTT.